Included here is one T cell receptor beta chain sequence, with context. Its antigen is not known. The junction and the germline gene differ at one end; a read error may be behind it. TCRdb passed the PCR reads through MiXCR, listing each CDR3 protein once. The sample comprises 300,000 to 350,000 distinct CDR3 sequences, about a fifth of which are singletons, and approximately 0.84% rests with the top ten. This sample was taken from a study of molecular identifiers for immune sequencing clone quantification. Broader study findings: In naive cells, clones above 20 RNA copies held under 1% of molecules, whereas in effector cells they held over 99%.

There are 12 residues in the CDR3. The germline CDR1 and CDR2 sequences are LNHDA and SQIVND (reference sequence). This sequence originates from a human donor in good health. Some libraries in this study had Jurkat cell RNA spiked in. V and J are TRBV19 and TRBJ1-1; no clear D. Sample: naive CD8+ T cells from blood, with Jurkat cell RNA spiked in. Indicated subset: FACS-sorted CD8+CD4-CCR7+CD45RA+ naive T cells. The DNA of the CDR3 is TGTGCCAGTAAAATAAGGAACACTGGAGCTTTCTTT. This translates into CASKIRNTGAFF.